This TCR beta chain was identified in a study of early T cells in non-severe SARS-CoV-2 infection. At the level of the study: The authors sequenced bulk RNA from unsorted whole blood, leaving chains unpaired.

TCRdb analysed the 5' RACE reads with MiXCR anew, one entry per CDR3 protein. This sample has about 69,000 distinct CDR3 sequences; around 15% occur once, and the top ten carry around 15%. What was sequenced was whole blood. This TCR came from an adult who was a healthcare worker with PCR-confirmed SARS-CoV-2 infection or an uninfected control (not recorded which).

In DNA, the CDR3 is TGTGCCAGCTCACCCTTCAGGGGGCTTTCTGGAAACACCATATATTTT. This gives the protein CASSPFRGLSGNTIYF. The chain combines TRBV18 with TRBJ1-3; TRBD1 matches at 8 bases. Germline lookup yields CDR1 KGHSH and CDR2 LQKENI. The CDR3 has 16 residues. The trim removed 3 bases at V and 1 base at J, leaving 5 bases unmatched.